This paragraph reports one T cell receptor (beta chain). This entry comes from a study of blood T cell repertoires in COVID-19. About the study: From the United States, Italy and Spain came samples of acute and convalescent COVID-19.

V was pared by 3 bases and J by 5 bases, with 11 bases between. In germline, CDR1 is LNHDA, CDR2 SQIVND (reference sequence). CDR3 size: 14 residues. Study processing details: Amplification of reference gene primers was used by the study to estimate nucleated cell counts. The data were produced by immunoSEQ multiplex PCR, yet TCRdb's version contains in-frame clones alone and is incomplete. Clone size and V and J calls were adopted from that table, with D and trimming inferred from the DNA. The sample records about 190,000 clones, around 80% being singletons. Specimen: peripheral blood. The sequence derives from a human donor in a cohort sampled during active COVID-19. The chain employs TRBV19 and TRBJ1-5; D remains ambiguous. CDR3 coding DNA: TGTGCCAGTAGTATTTTCGGTGATTATCAGCCCCAGCATTTT. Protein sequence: CASSIFGDYQPQHF. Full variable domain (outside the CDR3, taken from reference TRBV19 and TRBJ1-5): DGGITQSPKYLFRKEGQNVTLSCEQNLNHDAMYWYRQDPGQGLRLIYYSQIVNDFQKGDIAEGYSVSREKKESFPLTVTSAQKNPTAFYLCASSIFGDYQPQHFGDGTRLSIL.